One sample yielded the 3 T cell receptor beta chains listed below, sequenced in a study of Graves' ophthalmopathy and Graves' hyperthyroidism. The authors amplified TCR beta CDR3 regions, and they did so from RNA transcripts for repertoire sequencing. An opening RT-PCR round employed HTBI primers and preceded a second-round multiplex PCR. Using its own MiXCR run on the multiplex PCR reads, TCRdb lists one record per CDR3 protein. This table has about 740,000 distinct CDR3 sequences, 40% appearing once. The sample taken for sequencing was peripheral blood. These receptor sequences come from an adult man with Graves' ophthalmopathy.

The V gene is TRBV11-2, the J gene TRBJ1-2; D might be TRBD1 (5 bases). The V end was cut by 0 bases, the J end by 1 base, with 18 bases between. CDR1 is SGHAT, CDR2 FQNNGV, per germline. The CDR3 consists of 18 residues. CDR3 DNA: TGTGCCAGCAGCTTAGATTCAGCAGGACACCGAATTAACTATGGCTACACCTTC. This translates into CASSLDSAGHRINYGYTF.

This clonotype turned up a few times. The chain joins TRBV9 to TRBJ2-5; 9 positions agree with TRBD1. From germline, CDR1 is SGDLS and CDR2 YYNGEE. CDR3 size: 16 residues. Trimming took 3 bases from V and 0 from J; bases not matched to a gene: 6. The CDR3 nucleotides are TGTGCCAGCAGCGCCCCGGGACAGGGTTACCAAGAGACCCAGTACTTC. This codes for CASSAPGQGYQETQYF.

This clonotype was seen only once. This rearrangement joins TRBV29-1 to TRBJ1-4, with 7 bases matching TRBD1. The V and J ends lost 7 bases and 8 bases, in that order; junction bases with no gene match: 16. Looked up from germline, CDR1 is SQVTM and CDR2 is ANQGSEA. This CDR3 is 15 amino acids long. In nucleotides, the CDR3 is TGCAGCGGGTATAACCAGGGGGACACTGAAGAAAAACTGTTTTTT. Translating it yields CSGYNQGDTEEKLFF.